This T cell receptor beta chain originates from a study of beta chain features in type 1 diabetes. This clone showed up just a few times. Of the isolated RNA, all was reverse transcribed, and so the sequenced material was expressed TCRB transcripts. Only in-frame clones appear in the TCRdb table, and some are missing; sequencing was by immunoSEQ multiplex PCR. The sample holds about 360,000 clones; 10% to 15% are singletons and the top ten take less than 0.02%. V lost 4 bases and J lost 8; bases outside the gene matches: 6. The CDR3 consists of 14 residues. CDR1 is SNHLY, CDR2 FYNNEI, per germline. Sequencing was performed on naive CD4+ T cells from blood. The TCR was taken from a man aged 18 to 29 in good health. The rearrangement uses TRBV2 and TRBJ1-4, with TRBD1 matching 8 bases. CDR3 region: CASSVGTGDEKLFF. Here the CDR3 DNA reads TGTGCCAGCAGTGTTGGGACAGGAGACGAAAAACTGTTTTTT.